The sequence of this T cell receptor (beta chain) was determined in a study of blood T cell repertoires in COVID-19. For the study at large: The cDNA or gDNA used as material had been derived from T cells, B-cell-depleted T cells, or PBMCs.

In the original processing: Counts of nucleated cells, estimated from reference gene primer amplification, were obtained. Sequenced by immunoSEQ multiplex PCR; TCRdb stores in-frame clones only, minus some. The D gene and trimming were derived from the DNA, and the V and J assignments and clone size from that table. The sample carries more than 85,000 clones, 81% recorded once. V lost 0 bases and J lost 7, with 7 bases in between. From germline, CDR1 is MNHEY and CDR2 SVGAGI. The CDR3 extends over 13 amino acids. The specimen sequenced was peripheral blood. The V call is TRBV6-5, the J call TRBJ1-5, with a weak D call TRBD1 (5 bases). This receptor was identified in an elderly man with acute or convalescent COVID-19. CDR3 loop: CASSYSWGQPQHF. In nucleotides, the CDR3 is TGTGCCAGCAGTTACTCCTGGGGCCAGCCCCAGCATTTT.